These 5 T cell receptor beta chains originate from one sample sequenced in a study of identical twins. TCRdb ran MiXCR on the 5' RACE reads and lists one entry per CDR3 protein. The sample lists under 300,000 distinct CDR3 sequences, over 9.5% seen once, with more than 3.5% in the top ten. The same data also went into a second study, on yellow fever vaccine responses in identical twins.

Input material: memory (CD45RO+) T cells sorted from blood. All receptors derive from a woman aged 18-29 years in good health.

Remarks on this clonotype: A single base separates this from a much larger clone, so it may be a read error. Written as DNA, the CDR3 is TGCAGTGCTAGAGAAAGCGGGATCCACTGCGAGCAGTACTTC. It translates to CSARESGIHCEQYF. This chain uses TRBV20-1 with TRBJ2-7; 7 positions match TRBD2. The CDR3 contains 14 residues. J gave up 6 bases and V 0 bases, and 8 bases lay outside the gene matches. Looked up from germline, CDR1 is DFQATT and CDR2 is SNEGSKA (reference sequence).

This clonotype was observed a few times. CDR3 DNA sequence: TGTGCCAGCAGCACCCCCCGCGGGAGGTCACTTCTCTACAATGAGCAGTTCTTC. Translation gives CASSTPRGRSLLYNEQFF. The chain carries TRBV11-1 and TRBJ2-1, with 8 bases lining up with TRBD2. CDR3 length: 18 residues. V dropped 5 bases and J dropped 3; count of bases not matched to a gene: 15. Germline CDR1 is SGHAT and CDR2 is FQDESV (reference sequence). Complete variable domain (other parts from reference TRBV11-1 and TRBJ2-1): EAEVAQSPRYKITEKSQAVAFWCDPISGHATLYWYRQILGQGPELLVQFQDESVVDDSQLPKDRFSAERLKGVDSTLKIQPAELGDSAMYLCASSTPRGRSLLYNEQFFGPGTRLTVL.

V and J are TRBV7-9 and TRBJ2-5; D gene ambiguous. Germline V gene sequence: CDR1 SEHNR, CDR2 FQNEAQ (reference sequence). V lost 3 bases to trimming and J lost 5 bases, with 10 bases between them. The CDR3 is 13 amino acids. The CDR3: CASSLGLLETQYF. The CDR3 nucleotides are TGTGCCAGCAGCTTGGGTCTCCTGGAGACCCAGTACTTC.

The table lists this clonotype with a count of one. V and J are TRBV7-6 and TRBJ2-7; 11 bases match TRBD2. V shed 5 bases, J shed 9 bases, and the junction held 3 bases outside the gene matches. This CDR3 is 12 amino acids long. Germline loops: CDR1 SGHVS, CDR2 FNYEAQ. The DNA for the CDR3 is TGTGCCAGCAGCCCGGGGACTAGCGGGCAGTACTTC. Protein sequence: CASSPGTSGQYF.

The chain uses TRBV11-2 and TRBJ2-3; tentatively, D is TRBD1 or TRBD2 (6 bases each). V was clipped by 5 bases and J by 3 bases, with 15 bases between them. Germline loops: CDR1 SGHAT, CDR2 FQNNGV. The CDR3 consists of 15 residues. Here the CDR3 reads CASSGRGGGTDTQYF. CDR3 coding DNA: TGTGCCAGCAGCGGCAGGGGTGGGGGGACAGATACGCAGTATTTT.